This TCR beta chain originates from a study of T-cell memory formation after mild COVID-19. This CDR3 spans 18 amino acids. J gave up 9 bases and V 3 bases, and 15 bases lay outside the gene matches. CDR1 SGHRS and CDR2 YFSETQ come from the germline V gene. Study-level findings and limits: Several responding clones turned up in pre-infection memory, indicating that cross-reactive memory may have taken part.

This clonotype turned up a few times. Its matching antigen is unknown. Barcoded TCR alpha and TCR beta cDNA libraries with UMIs came from 5'RACE using constant-segment primers. TCRdb recomputed calls from the 5' RACE reads with MiXCR, one row per CDR3 protein. Counted here are roughly 320,000 distinct CDR3 sequences, 25% to 30% occurring once; the ten biggest clones make up roughly 14%. The sequencing input was PBMCs or a T cell subset sorted from them (not recorded which). This chain links TRBV5-1 with TRBJ1-6; 10 bases are a match to TRBD1. This clonotype was obtained from an adult woman who had mild COVID-19 (a few samples of this study predate the infection). Cell type and time point are not known. CDR3 nucleotide sequence: TGCGCCAGCAGCTCACATAATGAGACAGGGGGCCTTGGTTCACCCCTCCACTTT. As protein: CASSSHNETGGLGSPLHF. Together with reference TRBV5-1 and TRBJ1-6, the CDR3 gives the full variable domain: KAGVTQTPRYLIKTRGQQVTLSCSPISGHRSVSWYQQTPGQGLQFLFEYFSETQRNKGNFPGRFSGRQFSNSRSEMNVSTLELGDSALYLCASSSHNETGGLGSPLHFGNGTRLTVT.